Listed below are T cell receptor beta chains from one sample, sequenced in a study of cytomegalovirus exposure and HLA in healthy donors. Profiling relied on immunoSEQ multiplex PCR, and the TCRdb table lists in-frame clones only, not all of them. The sample contains 250,000 to 350,000 clones, about nine tenths of which appear only once. The sample taken for sequencing was PBMCs. These receptor sequences come from a man between 35 and 55 years old in good health and CMV-seropositive. The conserved cysteine and the conserved F or W are not part of the CDR3 here.

V	J	CDR3
TRBV19	TRBJ2-5	ASSIAGDRGGIETQY
TRBV6-5	TRBJ2-1	ASSSRGLAGYNEQF
TRBV27	TRBJ2-1	ASSRRGLASFNEQF
TRBV9	TRBJ2-3	ASSAGQGALDTQY
TRBV10-3	TRBJ1-2	AIRQQTTRAYGYT
TRBV25-1	TRBJ2-7	ASSESQRAGEQY
TRBV5-1	TRBJ2-1	ASSLSRASNEQF
TRBV15	TRBJ2-1	ATSRGLAGGPRNEQF
TRBV27	TRBJ1-5	ASSLRLGQGAGNQPQH
TRBV6-5	TRBJ1-2	ASSRTGGNYGYT
TRBV19	TRBJ1-5	AGGWPQH
TRBV27	TRBJ2-7	ASRPRDRPSYEQY
TRBV4-2	-	ASSRDRERYEQY
TRBV6-6	TRBJ2-5	ASAGEGRQETQY
TRBV11-2	TRBJ1-1	ASSFPGTGVLGTEAF
TRBV27	TRBJ1-1	ASSLGLYGANTEAF
TRBV5-6	TRBJ2-5	ASSLWAGQETQY
TRBV6-1	TRBJ2-7	ASSGFGGYEQY
TRBV5-6	TRBJ2-1	ASSLSPGGKNNEQF
TRBV14	TRBJ2-7	ASSLLPYEQY
TRBV27	TRBJ1-1	ASRSVPMSANAEAF
TRBV21-1	TRBJ2-1	ASSGRQGLAGGASEQF
TRBV14	TRBJ2-3	ASSQKPGGGTDTQY
TRBV18	TRBJ2-7	ASSPPTGQGNYEQY
TRBV28	TRBJ1-1	ASSPVLNTEAF
TRBV5-1	TRBJ2-1	ASSLGLARSNEQF
TRBV19	TRBJ2-3	ASSTGTGTSTDTQY
TRBV2	TRBJ1-3	ASSELTTGSGNTIY
TRBV5-1	TRBJ1-4	ASNPGTGREKLF
TRBV6-5	TRBJ1-6	ASSYYRGGNSPLH
TRBV28	-	ASSLVLAGSSYEQY